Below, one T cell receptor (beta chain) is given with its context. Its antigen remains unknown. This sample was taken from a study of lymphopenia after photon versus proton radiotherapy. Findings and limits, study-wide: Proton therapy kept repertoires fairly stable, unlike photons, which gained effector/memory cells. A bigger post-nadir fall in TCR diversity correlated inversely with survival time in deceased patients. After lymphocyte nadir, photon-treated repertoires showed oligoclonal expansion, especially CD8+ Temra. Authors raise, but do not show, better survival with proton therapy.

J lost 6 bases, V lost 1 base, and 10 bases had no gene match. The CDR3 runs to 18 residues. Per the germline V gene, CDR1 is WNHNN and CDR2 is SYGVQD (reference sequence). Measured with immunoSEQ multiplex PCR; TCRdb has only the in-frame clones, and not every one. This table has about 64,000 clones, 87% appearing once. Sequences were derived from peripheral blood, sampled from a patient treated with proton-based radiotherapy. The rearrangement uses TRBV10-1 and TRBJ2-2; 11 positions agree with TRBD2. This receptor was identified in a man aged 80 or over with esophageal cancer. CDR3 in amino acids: CASSEWPLAGGPPGELFF. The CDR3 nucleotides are TGCGCCAGCAGTGAGTGGCCCTTAGCGGGAGGGCCCCCCGGGGAGCTGTTTTTT.